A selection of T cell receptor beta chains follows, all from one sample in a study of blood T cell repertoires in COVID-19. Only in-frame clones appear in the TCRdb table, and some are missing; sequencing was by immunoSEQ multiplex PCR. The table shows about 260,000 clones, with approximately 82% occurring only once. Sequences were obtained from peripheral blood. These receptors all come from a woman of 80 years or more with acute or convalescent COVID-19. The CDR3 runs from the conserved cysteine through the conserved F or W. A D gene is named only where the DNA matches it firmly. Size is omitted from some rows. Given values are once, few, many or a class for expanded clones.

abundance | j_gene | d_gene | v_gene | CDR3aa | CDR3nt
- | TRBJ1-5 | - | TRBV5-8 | CASSFLRQYNQPQHF | TGTGCCAGCAGCTTCTTACGACAGTACAATCAGCCCCAGCATTTT
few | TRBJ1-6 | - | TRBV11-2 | CASSSDSANSPLHF | TGTGCCAGCAGCTCGGACAGCGCGAATTCACCCCTCCACTTT
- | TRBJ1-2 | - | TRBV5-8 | CASSPFSKRGYTF | TGTGCCAGCAGCCCATTTTCTAAGCGCGGCTACACCTTC
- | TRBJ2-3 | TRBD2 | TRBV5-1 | CASSSLAGGPGDTQYF | TGCGCCAGCAGCTCACTAGCGGGAGGGCCGGGAGATACGCAGTATTTT
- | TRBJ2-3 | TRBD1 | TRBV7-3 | CASSPGQGGTDTQYF | TGTGCCAGCAGCCCCGGACAGGGGGGCACAGATACGCAGTATTTT
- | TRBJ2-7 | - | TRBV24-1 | CATRLTEPLSYEQYF | TGTGCCACGAGATTAACGGAGCCCCTTTCCTACGAGCAGTACTTC
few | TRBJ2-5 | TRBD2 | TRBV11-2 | CASSLERLAGRETQYF | TGTGCCAGCAGCTTAGAAAGACTAGCGGGTCGGGAGACCCAGTACTTC
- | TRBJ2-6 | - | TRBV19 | CASSPAGAGANVLTF | TGTGCCAGTAGTCCCGCGGGTGCTGGGGCCAACGTCCTGACTTTC
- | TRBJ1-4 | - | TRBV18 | CASSPMRIGNSREKLFF | TGTGCCAGCTCACCCATGCGAATCGGTAATTCCCGTGAAAAACTGTTTTTT
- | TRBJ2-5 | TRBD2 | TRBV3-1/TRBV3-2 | CASSQGQRTSGVETQYF | TGTGCCAGCAGCCAGGGTCAAAGGACTAGCGGCGTCGAGACCCAGTACTTC
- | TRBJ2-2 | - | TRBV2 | CASSGIGELFF | TGTGCCAGCAGTGGTATCGGGGAGCTGTTTTTT
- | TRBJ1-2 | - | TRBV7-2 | CASSPPGVGGYTF | TGTGCCAGCAGCCCACCGGGGGTAGGTGGCTACACCTTC
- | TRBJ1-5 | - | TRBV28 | CASSPVKGGNQPQHF | TGTGCCAGCAGTCCCGTAAAGGGAGGCAATCAGCCCCAGCATTTT
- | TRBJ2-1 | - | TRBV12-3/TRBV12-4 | CASSLALPNEQFF | TGTGCCAGCAGTTTAGCACTCCCCAATGAGCAGTTCTTC
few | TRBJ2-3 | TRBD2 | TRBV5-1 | CASSLGRWTSGYSTDTQYF | TGCGCCAGCAGCTTGGGAAGATGGACTAGCGGGTATAGCACAGATACGCAGTATTTT
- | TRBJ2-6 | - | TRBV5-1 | CASRRVLSGANVLTF | TGCGCCAGCAGGCGGGTTCTCTCTGGGGCCAACGTCCTGACTTTC
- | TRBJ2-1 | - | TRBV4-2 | CASSQTGLRYNEQFF | TGTGCCAGCAGCCAAACGGGACTCCGCTACAATGAGCAGTTCTTC
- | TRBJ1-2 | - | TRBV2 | CASSETWTSSIGYTF | TGTGCCAGCAGTGAAACATGGACTTCCTCTATTGGCTACACCTTC
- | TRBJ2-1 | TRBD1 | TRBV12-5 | CASGLLGTGAVYEQFF | TGTGCTAGTGGTCTTTTAGGGACAGGGGCGGTCTATGAGCAGTTCTTC
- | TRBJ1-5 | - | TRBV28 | CASREPGPRGGNQPQHF | TGTGCCAGCAGGGAACCGGGCCCACGGGGAGGCAATCAGCCCCAGCATTTT
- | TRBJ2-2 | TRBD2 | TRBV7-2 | CASSRGASGGLVTGELFF | TGTGCCAGCAGCCGCGGGGCTAGCGGGGGGTTGGTTACCGGGGAGCTGTTTTTT
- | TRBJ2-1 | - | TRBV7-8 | CASSLTRESSYNEQFF | TGTGCCAGCAGCCTAACACGGGAGAGCTCCTACAATGAGCAGTTCTTC
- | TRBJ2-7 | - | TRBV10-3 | CAISEPGRDTNEQYF | TGTGCCATCAGTGAACCCGGACGGGACACTAACGAGCAGTACTTC
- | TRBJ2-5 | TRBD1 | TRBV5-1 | CASSPGTEETQYF | TGCGCCAGCAGCCCCGGGACAGAAGAGACCCAGTACTTC
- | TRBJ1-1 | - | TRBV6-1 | CASSEPHLPQGTEAFF | TGTGCCAGCAGTGAGCCCCATCTGCCACAGGGCACTGAAGCTTTCTTT
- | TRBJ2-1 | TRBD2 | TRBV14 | CASSQLLAGGHEQFF | TGTGCCAGCAGCCAATTACTAGCGGGGGGGCATGAGCAGTTCTTC
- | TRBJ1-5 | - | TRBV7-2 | CASSYNRNQPQHF | TGTGCCAGCAGCTATAATCGGAATCAGCCCCAGCATTTT
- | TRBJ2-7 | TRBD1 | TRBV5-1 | CASSLVQGAGEQYF | TGCGCCAGCAGCTTGGTACAGGGGGCTGGGGAGCAGTACTTC
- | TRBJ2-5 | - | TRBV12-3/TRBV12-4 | CASSTRSQETQYF | TGTGCCAGCTCCACCCGGAGCCAAGAGACCCAGTACTTC
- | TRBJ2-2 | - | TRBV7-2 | CASSVTGTGELFF | TGTGCCAGCAGCGTTACAGGCACCGGGGAGCTGTTTTTT
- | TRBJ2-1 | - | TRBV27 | CASSPKGVDTIHGNEQFF | TGTGCCAGCAGCCCTAAGGGGGTAGACACCATCCATGGCAATGAGCAGTTCTTC
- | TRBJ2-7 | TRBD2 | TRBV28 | CASSSLAGGRYEQYF | TGTGCCAGCAGTTCGCTAGCGGGAGGTAGGTACGAGCAGTACTTC
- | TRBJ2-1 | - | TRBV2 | CASSGEGDYNEQFF | TGTGCCAGCAGTGGTGAAGGGGATTACAATGAGCAGTTCTTC
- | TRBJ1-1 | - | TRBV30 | CAVGGVRNTEAFF | TGTGCCGTAGGCGGGGTTAGGAACACTGAAGCTTTCTTT
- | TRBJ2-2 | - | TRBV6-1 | CASSVVGPPNTGELFF | TGTGCCAGCAGTGTAGTGGGGCCACCGAACACCGGGGAGCTGTTTTTT
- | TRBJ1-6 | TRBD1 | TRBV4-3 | CASSPKGQGLGPLHF | TGCGCCAGCAGCCCCAAGGGACAGGGGTTAGGGCCCCTCCACTTT
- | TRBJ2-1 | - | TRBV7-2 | CASSPQVGATPYNEQFF | TGTGCCAGCAGCCCCCAAGTTGGGGCTACCCCCTACAATGAGCAGTTCTTC
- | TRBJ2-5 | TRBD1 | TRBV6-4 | CASSERQGPQETQYF | TGTGCCAGCAGTGAAAGACAGGGACCCCAAGAGACCCAGTACTTC
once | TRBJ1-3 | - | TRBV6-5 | CASSSGYSGNTIYF | TGTGCCAGCTCGTCAGGATACTCTGGAAACACCATATATTTT
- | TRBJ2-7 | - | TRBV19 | CASDGGSGYEQYF | TGTGCCAGTGACGGAGGTTCTGGGTACGAGCAGTACTTC
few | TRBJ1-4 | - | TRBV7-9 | CASSFPTSGEKLFF | TGTGCCAGCAGCTTTCCCACTTCGGGTGAAAAACTGTTTTTT
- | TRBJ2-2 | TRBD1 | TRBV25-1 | CASTGPGGPGELFF | TGTGCCAGCACCGGGCCAGGGGGCCCCGGGGAGCTGTTTTTT